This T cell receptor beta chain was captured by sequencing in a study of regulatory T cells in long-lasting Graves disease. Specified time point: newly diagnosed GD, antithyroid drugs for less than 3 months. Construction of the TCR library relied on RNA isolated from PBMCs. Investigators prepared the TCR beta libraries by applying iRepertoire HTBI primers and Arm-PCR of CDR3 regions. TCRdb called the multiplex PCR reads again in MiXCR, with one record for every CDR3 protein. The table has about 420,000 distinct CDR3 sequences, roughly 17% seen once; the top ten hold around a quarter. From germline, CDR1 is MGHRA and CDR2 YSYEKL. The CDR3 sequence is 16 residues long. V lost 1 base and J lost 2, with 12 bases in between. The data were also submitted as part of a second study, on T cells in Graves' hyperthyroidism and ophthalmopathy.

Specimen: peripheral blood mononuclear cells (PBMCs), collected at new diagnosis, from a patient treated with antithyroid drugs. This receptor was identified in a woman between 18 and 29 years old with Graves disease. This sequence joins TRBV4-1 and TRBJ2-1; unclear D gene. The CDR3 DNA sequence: TGCGCCAGCAGCCAAGTAAACAGTTCACCCTACAATGAGCAGTTCTTC. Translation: CASSQVNSSPYNEQFF.